One sample yielded the 27 T cell receptor beta chains listed below, sequenced in a study of tumor and adjacent non-tumor tissue in lung cancer. The library came from three nested PCR rounds adapted from ARM-PCR protocols. From the multiplex PCR reads, TCRdb called clonotypes with MiXCR, one entry per CDR3 protein. The sample records 50,000 or so distinct CDR3 sequences, roughly 69% being singletons. No cell sorting was done before RNA was extracted from the tissue. Distant lung tissue was collected more than 3 cm away from the tumor edge. The material sequenced was distant non-tumor lung tissue. These receptors all come from a woman aged 55-69 years with non-small cell lung cancer.

With regard to this clonotype: This may arise from a read error, as a much more abundant clone is one base away. The V call is TRBV20-1, the J call TRBJ1-1, with TRBD1 matching over 7 bases. CDR1 and CDR2 (germline): DFQATT, SNEGSKA (reference sequence). This CDR3 is built from 14 residues. This chain's CDR3 is CTARDYRGSTEAFF. CDR3 bases: TGCACTGCTAGAGACTACAGGGGTAGCACTGAAGCTTTCTTT.

A word on this clonotype: No conserved phenylalanine or tryptophan ends this CDR3, so it is likely a read error. Because the CDR3's place on the DNA is in doubt, the DNA is left out and the CDR3 is given as listed by TCRdb. CDR3 loop: CAISEGNEQCL. The genes are TRBV10-3 and TRBJ2-7. Germline CDR1 ENHRY, CDR2 SYGVKD. The CDR3 length equals 11 residues, ends included.

Concerning this clonotype itself: The CDR3 does not end in the conserved phenylalanine or tryptophan, so this is likely a read error. V gene TRBV6-5 combines with J gene TRBJ2-6; D is perhaps TRBD1 (5 bases). CDR1 and CDR2 (germline): MNHEY, SVGAGI. The CDR3 consists of 14 residues. The CDR3 nucleotides read TGTGCCAGCAGGTACAGCTCTGGGGCCAACATCCTGACTCTC. Protein: CASRYSSGANILTL.

With regard to this clonotype: This likely comes from a read error, as the CDR3 has no conserved phenylalanine or tryptophan at its end. The V and J genes are TRBV12-3 or TRBV12-4 and TRBJ2-3; TRBD1 matches at 10 bases. Germline trimming cut 4 bases from V and 3 bases from J; bases unmatched to any gene: 7. CDR3 length equals 16 residues. The CDR3 loop is CASSSAGTGATDTQYL. The CDR3 DNA reads as TGTGCCAGCAGTTCGGCCGGGACAGGGGCGACAGATACGCAGTATTTA.

CDR3: CASSPGSEVTGELFF. In DNA, the CDR3 is TGTGCCAGCAGCCCCGGGTCAGAAGTCACCGGGGAGCTGTTTTTT. The chain is built from TRBV11-3 and TRBJ2-2, with D uncertain. The ends were cut back, 5 bases at V and 4 bases at J, with 14 bases in the middle. CDR1 and CDR2 (germline): SGHNT, YENEEA. This CDR3 spans 15 amino acids.

This clonotype was seen more than once but under ten times. Germline is not matched at one junction end, which may reflect a read error. The chain links TRBV28 to TRBJ1-1; the D is unclear. The CDR3 spans 15 residues. Germline CDR1 is MDHEN and CDR2 is SYDVKM. The CDR3 sequence: CASNLLPPTYIEAFF. The CDR3 DNA reads TGTGCCAGCAATTTACTGCCTCCTACCTACATTGAAGCTTTCTTT.

Comment on this clonotype: Germline and junction disagree at one end, which may indicate a read error. This chain uses TRBV4-3 with TRBJ2-3, with 11 bases aligning to TRBD1. From germline, CDR1 is LGHNA and CDR2 YSLEER. This CDR3 region has 15 residues. Here the CDR3 DNA reads TGCGCCAGCAGCTCGGACAGGGGGCGCATAGATACTCAGTATTTT. Protein: CASSSDRGRIDTQYF.

The genes are TRBV7-9 and TRBJ2-2; 10 positions match TRBD2. V trimming: 8 bases; J trimming: 3 bases; junction bases outside the gene matches: 15. The CDR3 is made up of 18 amino acids. The germline CDR1 and CDR2 sequences are SEHNR and FQNEAQ (reference sequence). For the CDR3, the DNA is TGTGCCAGCTGCTACGGGACTAGCGTGAGGTCTGACACCGGGGAGCTGTTTTTT. Protein product: CASCYGTSVRSDTGELFF.

Concerning this clonotype: No conserved phenylalanine or tryptophan is present at the end of the CDR3, so a read error is the likely explanation. CDR3 in DNA: TGTGCCAGCAGTCGGACAAGGGGTCAAAAGATCCAGTACCTC. It encodes CASSRTRGQKIQYL. The chain joins TRBV6-5 to TRBJ2-5, with a tentative D call TRBD1 (5 bases). The V end was cut by 5 bases, the J end by 10 bases, with 20 bases between. Per germline, CDR1 MNHEY and CDR2 SVGAGI. CDR3 length equals 14 residues.

On this clonotype: This clone may be a read error of a much larger clone one base away. The chain employs TRBV28 and TRBJ2-1; 11 bases line up with TRBD2. Germline V gene lookup returns CDR1 MDHEN and CDR2 SYDVKM. Germline trimming cut 5 bases from V and 10 bases from J; bases unmatched to any gene: 13. This CDR3 has 16 amino acids. This CDR3 is CASSLTTSGAQGEQFF. The CDR3 coding sequence is TGTGCCAGCAGTCTGACGACTAGCGGGGCCCAGGGGGAGCAGTTCTTC.

The rearrangement links TRBV20-1 to TRBJ2-1, with 10 bases fitting TRBD2. The V gene's germline CDR1 is DFQATT and CDR2 SNEGSKA (reference sequence). The CDR3 is made up of 21 amino acids. V dropped 2 bases and J dropped 5; count of bases not matched to a gene: 24. The CDR3 nucleotides read TGCAGTGCTAGAAAGACTACCGGGACTAGCGAGAAGGTGGTGTTGAACAATGAGCAGTTCTTC. It specifies CSARKTTGTSEKVVLNNEQFF.

As regards this clonotype: Since a much larger clone is just one base distant, this may be a read error. This chain links TRBV5-1 with TRBJ2-2; 7 bases match TRBD1. The trim removed 2 bases at V and 5 bases at J, leaving 9 bases unmatched. Germline V gene data show CDR1 as SGHRS and CDR2 as YFSETQ. The CDR3 is made up of 16 amino acids. CDR3 loop: CASSLTETGKTGELFF. CDR3 in DNA: TGCGCCAGCAGCTTAACCGAGACAGGGAAAACCGGGGAGCTGTTTTTT.

About this clonotype itself: One base away lies a much larger clone, so this may be a sequencing read error. This chain uses TRBV28 with TRBJ2-3, with TRBD2 as a possible D gene (6 bases). The CDR3 is 17 residues long. Germline assignment: CDR1 MDHEN and CDR2 SYDVKM. The CDR3 bases are TGTGTCAGCAGTTTTGTAGCTAGGCGGGGATACACAGATACGCAGTATTTT. This gives the protein CVSSFVARRGYTDTQYF.

For this clonotype: In this CDR3 the conserved last residue, phenylalanine or tryptophan, is missing, so a read error is likely. No DNA is shown, since the ends of the CDR3 on it are uncertain; the CDR3 is the one TCRdb lists. V usage is TRBV11-1 and J usage is TRBJ2-5; TRBD1, the table's D call, was not compared with the DNA. The germline CDR1 and CDR2 sequences are SGHAT and FQDESV (reference sequence). The CDR3 is 18 residues long, counting both termini. The CDR3 here is CASSYYPPGFADGETRYL.

Of note for this clonotype: One end of the junction does not line up with germline, which may come from a read error. The V call is TRBV6-1, the J call TRBJ2-2; a weak D match, TRBD2 (6 bases). This CDR3 is built from 17 residues. From germline, CDR1 is MNHNS and CDR2 SASEGT. CDR3 in DNA: TGTGCCAGCAGTGAAGCCTGGGGGTCTATTATCACCGGGGGGCTGTTTTTT. It codes for CASSEAWGSIITGGLFF.

In the case of this clonotype: A junction end diverges from the germline sequence, so it may reflect a read error. V gene TRBV29-1 combines with J gene TRBJ2-7; D call uncertain. Germline lookup yields CDR1 SQVTM and CDR2 ANQGSEA. CDR3 length equals 8 residues. CDR3 sequence: CSVVEKCF. The CDR3 region has the DNA TGCAGCGTTGTCGAGAAGTGCTTC.

A note on this clonotype: The CDR3 end shows no conserved phenylalanine or tryptophan, and so a read error is likely. This sequence joins TRBV11-2 and TRBJ2-2, with no clear D. Germline V gene sequence: CDR1 SGHAT, CDR2 FQNNGV. The CDR3 loop spans 14 amino acids. V lost 5 bases and J 6 bases, leaving 13 bases between the germline ends. In DNA form, the CDR3 reads TGTGCCAGCAGCCTAAGTCCCGGCGCCGGGGAGCTGTTTATT. Residues: CASSLSPGAGELFI.

On this clonotype: Likely a read error: the CDR3 ends without its conserved phenylalanine or tryptophan. The CDR3 region is CASSVIPGQEQYY. For the CDR3, the DNA is TGTGCCAGCAGCGTAATTCCTGGACAGGAGCAGTACTAC. The V call is TRBV9, the J call TRBJ2-7, with D perhaps matching TRBD1 (6 bases). The V gene lost 1 base and the J gene lost 7 bases, with 12 bases spanning the gap. CDR1 and CDR2 (germline): SGDLS, YYNGEE. The CDR3 consists of 13 residues.

The chain is built from TRBV20-1 and TRBJ2-1, with TRBD2 matching 14 bases. Germline CDR1 reads DFQATT; CDR2 reads SNEGSKA (reference sequence). V shed 7 bases and J 7 bases; nucleotides not matched to a gene: 3. This CDR3 comprises 13 residues. This CDR3 reads CSVGTSGSNEQFF. The CDR3 DNA is TGCAGTGTGGGGACTAGCGGGAGTAATGAGCAGTTCTTC.

In its sample, this clonotype ranks as medium-sized. This chain uses TRBV4-3 with TRBJ2-7; D gene unclear. Germline assignment: CDR1 LGHNA and CDR2 YSLEER. V was pared by 4 bases and J by 0 bases, with 13 bases between. This CDR3 spans 15 amino acids. For the CDR3, the DNA is TGCGCCAGCAGCCTGTTTTCCGGTAGCTCCTACGAGCAGTACTTC. This codes for CASSLFSGSSYEQYF.

This clonotype came up many times. The rearrangement links TRBV29-1 to TRBJ1-1; D ambiguous. This CDR3 contains 13 residues. CDR1 is SQVTM, CDR2 ANQGSEA, per germline. The V end lost 2 bases, the J end lost 3 bases, and 10 bases lay between the germline ends. For the CDR3, the DNA is TGCAGCGTTGAAACGGAAATTTACACTGAAGCTTTCTTT. This gives the protein CSVETEIYTEAFF. The full variable domain, in which reference TRBV29-1 and TRBJ1-1 provide the parts outside the CDR3, is SAVISQKPSRDICQRGTSLTIQCQVDSQVTMMFWYRQQPGQSLTLIATANQGSEATYESGFVIDKFPISRPNLTFSTLTVSNMSPEDSSIYLCSVETEIYTEAFFGQGTRLTVV.

The V call is TRBV20-1, the J call TRBJ1-5; TRBD1 might be the D (5 bases). The CDR3 contains 15 residues. CDR1 and CDR2 from the germline V gene are DFQATT and SNEGSKA (reference sequence). This chain's CDR3 is CTASGLEGMNQPQHF. CDR3 coding DNA: TGCACTGCCAGTGGGCTGGAGGGGATGAATCAGCCCCAGCATTTT.

The rearrangement uses TRBV28 and TRBJ1-4; D might be TRBD1 (5 bases). The V gene lost 6 bases and the J gene lost 8 bases, with 19 bases spanning the gap. The CDR3 loop spans 15 amino acids. Germline V gives CDR1 MDHEN, CDR2 SYDVKM. In DNA, the CDR3 is TGTGCCAGCAGATCCGTTGCGGGACGTAGAGAAAAACTGTTTTTT. It yields the protein CASRSVAGRREKLFF.

This chain links TRBV6-1 with TRBJ2-6; TRBD2 aligns across 7 bases. J gave up 8 bases and V 6 bases, and 10 bases lay outside the gene matches. Germline-derived CDR1 and CDR2 are MNHNS and SASEGT. The CDR3 spans 15 residues. The CDR3 reads CASSPQIGGTNVLTF. The CDR3 DNA is TGTGCCAGCAGCCCCCAAATCGGGGGGACCAACGTCCTGACTTTC.

This chain uses TRBV7-3 with TRBJ2-2, with 8 bases identical to TRBD1. The germline gives CDR1 SGHTA, CDR2 FQGTGA. The CDR3 totals 13 residues. V was pared by 4 bases and J by 6 bases, with 1 base of the junction left unmatched. CDR3: CASSSDRAGELFF. The CDR3 coding sequence is TGTGCCAGCAGCTCGGACAGGGCCGGGGAGCTGTTTTTT.

On this clonotype: Because it lacks the conserved phenylalanine or tryptophan at the end, this CDR3 is likely a read error. This chain uses TRBV10-2 with TRBJ1-1; 11 positions agree with TRBD1. V shed 1 base, J shed 7 bases, and the junction held 5 bases outside the gene matches. This CDR3 spans 15 amino acids. From germline, CDR1 is WSHSY and CDR2 SAAADI. CDR3 residues: CASSEWTGGYSEAFY. The CDR3 nucleotides read TGCGCCAGCAGTGAGTGGACAGGGGGCTACAGTGAAGCTTTCTAT.

This clonotype was seen more than once but under ten times. At one of its ends the junction is not consistent with the germline gene, which may arise from a read error. The chain employs TRBV4-3 and TRBJ2-7; TRBD1 is a possible D gene (5 bases). CDR3 length: 15 amino acids. Germline values: CDR1 LGHNA, CDR2 YSLEER. The CDR3, as DNA: TGCGTCAGCAGCCAAGATTGGCAGGGAACCTACGAGCTGTACTTC. Its protein is CVSSQDWQGTYELYF.